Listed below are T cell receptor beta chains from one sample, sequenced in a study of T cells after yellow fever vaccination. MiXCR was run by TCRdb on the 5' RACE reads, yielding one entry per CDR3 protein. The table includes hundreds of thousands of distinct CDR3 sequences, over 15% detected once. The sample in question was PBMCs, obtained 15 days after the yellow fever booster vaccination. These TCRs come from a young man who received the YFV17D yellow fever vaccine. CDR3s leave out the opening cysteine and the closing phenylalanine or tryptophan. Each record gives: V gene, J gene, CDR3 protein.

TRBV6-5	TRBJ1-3	ASSYGTDLGNTIY
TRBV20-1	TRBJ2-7	SAPPGLATYEQY
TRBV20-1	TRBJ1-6	SAPGGSPLH
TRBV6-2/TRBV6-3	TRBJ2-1	ASSYRRTSGRAGVLDNEQF
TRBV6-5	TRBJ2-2	ASSYSAGTSGGHTGELF
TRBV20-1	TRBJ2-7	SAASGSISYEQY
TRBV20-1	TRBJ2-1	SARATSKLAGFSFEQF
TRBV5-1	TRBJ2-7	ASSFEPGRGIYEQY
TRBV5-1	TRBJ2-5	ASSLGQMKAQY
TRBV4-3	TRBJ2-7	ASSPLIGTDISYEQY
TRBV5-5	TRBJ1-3	ASSLAEGNTIY
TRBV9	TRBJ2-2	ASSGGSAPGTGELF
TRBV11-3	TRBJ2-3	ASSPDRADTQY
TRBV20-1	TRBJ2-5	SARVRTGVQETQY
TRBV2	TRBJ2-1	ASGYIGFDEQF
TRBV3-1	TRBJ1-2	ASSQDGRVTYGYT
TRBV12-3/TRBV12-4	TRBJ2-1	ASSLGLAGVSTRQF
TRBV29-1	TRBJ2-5	SVSERGTQY
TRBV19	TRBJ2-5	ATRPLAGGQETQY
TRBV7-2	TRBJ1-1	ASSLRGAPEAF
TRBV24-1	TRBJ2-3	ATSDEGLLTDTQY
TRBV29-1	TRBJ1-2	SVEDLIGYT
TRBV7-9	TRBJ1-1	ASRGEGTASEAF
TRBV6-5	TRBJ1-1	ASSFHRGPGTEAF
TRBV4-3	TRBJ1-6	ASSQELPDNSPLH
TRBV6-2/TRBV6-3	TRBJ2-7	ASSYAGVEQY
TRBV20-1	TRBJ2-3	SARVGTRARDTQY
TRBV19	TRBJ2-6	ASRIDRGVSGANVLT
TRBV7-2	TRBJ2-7	ASSSRQGAGEQY
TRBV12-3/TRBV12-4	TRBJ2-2	ASRLQEVNTGELF
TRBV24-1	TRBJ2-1	ATSGTSESSYNEQF
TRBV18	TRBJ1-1	ASSLTGKTNTEAF
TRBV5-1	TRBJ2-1	ASSFDRVNEQF
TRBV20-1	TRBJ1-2	SARAGIYGYT
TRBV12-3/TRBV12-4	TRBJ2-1	ASSPTSSGGNEQF
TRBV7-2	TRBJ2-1	ASLPVALGNEQF
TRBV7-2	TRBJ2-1	ASSLVGTRAGADEQF
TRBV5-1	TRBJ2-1	ASRNPGGAYNEQF
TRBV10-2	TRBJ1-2	ASSESIRGYT
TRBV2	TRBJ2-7	ASRILAGAAYEQY
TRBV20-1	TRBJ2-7	SARKSRDNPYEQY
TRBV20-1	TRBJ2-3	SADPLAGGPSSDTQY
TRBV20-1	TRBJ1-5	SAKEESNQPQH
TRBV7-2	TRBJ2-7	ASNLGYEQY
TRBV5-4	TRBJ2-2	ASSSEGSGELF
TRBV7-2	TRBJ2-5	ASSGRELAGGQETQY
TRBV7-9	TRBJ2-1	ASSRVSPGGANF
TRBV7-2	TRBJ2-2	ASSFVGRERSGELF
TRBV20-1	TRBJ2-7	SADLVSYEQY
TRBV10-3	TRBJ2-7	AISGGSKGENYEQY
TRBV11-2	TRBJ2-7	ASSIRRAGGDYEQY
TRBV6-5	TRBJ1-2	ASSYQSGGYYGYT
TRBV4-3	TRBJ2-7	ASSQDSGPYEQY